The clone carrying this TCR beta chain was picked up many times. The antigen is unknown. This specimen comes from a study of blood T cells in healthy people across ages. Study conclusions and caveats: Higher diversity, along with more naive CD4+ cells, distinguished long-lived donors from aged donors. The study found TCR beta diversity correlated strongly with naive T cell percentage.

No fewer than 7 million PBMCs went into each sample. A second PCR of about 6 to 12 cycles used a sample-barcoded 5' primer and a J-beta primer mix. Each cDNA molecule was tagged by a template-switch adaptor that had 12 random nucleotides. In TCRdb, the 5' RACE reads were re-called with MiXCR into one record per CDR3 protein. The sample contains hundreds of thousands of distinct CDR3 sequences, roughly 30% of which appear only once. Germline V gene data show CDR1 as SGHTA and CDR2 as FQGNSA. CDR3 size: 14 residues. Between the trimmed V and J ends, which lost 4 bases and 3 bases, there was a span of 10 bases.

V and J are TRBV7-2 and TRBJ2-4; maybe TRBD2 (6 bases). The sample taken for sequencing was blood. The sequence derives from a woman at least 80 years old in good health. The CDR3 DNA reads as TGTGCCAGCAGCTCCCAGGGAGGCAAAAACATTCAGTACTTC. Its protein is CASSSQGGKNIQYF.